This TCR beta chain stems from a study of cytomegalovirus exposure and HLA in healthy donors. Study-wide points: Some public TCRs appeared in many individuals, while most sequences were rare. A subsequent analysis found that TCR clusters from the first cohort also tended to co-occur in the approximately 120 validation repertoires, with about 93% of cluster scores above 0.

Concerning this clone: Its matching antigen is unknown.

Germline values: CDR1 MNHNS, CDR2 SASEGT. The CDR3 extends over 14 amino acids. Trimming left V 1 base short and J 1 base short, with 6 bases between. The donors were members of the roughly 130-subject validation cohort (separate from the approximately 670-subject first cohort). TCRdb's table, derived via immunoSEQ multiplex PCR, lists solely in-frame clones and lacks some. The data show about 130,000 clones, 85% to 90% seen once. Sequencing was carried out using PBMCs. The chain employs TRBV6-1 and TRBJ2-3; D call uncertain. The TCR comes from a man aged 30 to 45 in good health and CMV-seronegative. The CDR3 DNA is TGTGCCAGCAGTGAAGTTCCAGGCACAGATACGCAGTATTTT. As protein: CASSEVPGTDTQYF.